This T cell receptor (beta chain) stems from a study of shared clonotypes between healthy human individuals. Study information: Donor ages ranged 18 to 49 years: a couple of women, a few men. Findings of the study overall: Incomplete sequencing of sorted subsets was indicated by rarefaction despite large depth. Clonotype sharing levels among donors were expected to vary with sequencing depth.

The data were produced by immunoSEQ multiplex PCR, yet TCRdb's version contains in-frame clones alone and is incomplete. This sample has about 700,000 clones, with 90% to 95% found just once. A note on this clone: Its target is unknown.

Germline CDR1 is LNHDA and CDR2 is SQIVND (reference sequence). Between the trimmed V and J ends, which lost 5 bases and 1 base, there was a span of 17 bases. CDR3 size: 16 residues. Naivety among CD8 cells was defined by CD45RO negativity and positive CCR7 selection, thereby excluding terminally differentiated effector memory CD45RA+ cells. This chain links TRBV19 with TRBJ1-1; D call uncertain. The source is a man younger than 45 in good health. Source material: naive CD8+ T cells sorted from blood. The CDR3 loop is CASSSLFGSGNTEAFF. The CDR3 DNA sequence: TGTGCCAGTAGTTCCCTTTTCGGGTCTGGGAACACTGAAGCTTTCTTT.